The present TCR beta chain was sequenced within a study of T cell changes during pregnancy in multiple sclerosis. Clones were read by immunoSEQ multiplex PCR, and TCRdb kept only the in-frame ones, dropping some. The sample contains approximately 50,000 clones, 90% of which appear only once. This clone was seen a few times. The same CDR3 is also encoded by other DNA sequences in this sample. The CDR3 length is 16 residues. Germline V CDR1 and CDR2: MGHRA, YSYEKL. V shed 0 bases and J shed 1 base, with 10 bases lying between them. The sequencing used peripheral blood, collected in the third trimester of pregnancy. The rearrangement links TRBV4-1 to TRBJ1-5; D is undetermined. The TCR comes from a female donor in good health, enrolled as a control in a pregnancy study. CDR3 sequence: CASSQDYSLSNQPQHF. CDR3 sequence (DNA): TGCGCCAGCAGCCAAGACTACTCACTCAGCAATCAGCCCCAGCATTTT.